This TCR beta chain was observed in a study of blood T cell repertoires in COVID-19. Per germline, CDR1 MNHEY and CDR2 SMNVEV (reference sequence). V was trimmed by 6 bases and J by 8 bases, leaving 14 bases between them. There are 13 residues in the CDR3. Profiling relied on immunoSEQ multiplex PCR, and the TCRdb table lists in-frame clones only, not all of them. Seen here are approximately 50,000 clones, 77% observed once, and the top ten hold about 39%. The sample comprised peripheral blood. The origin of this receptor is a man in his 70s with active or convalescent COVID-19. The V gene is TRBV27, the J gene TRBJ2-1; no definite D call. The CDR3: CASSLLGDDEQFF. The CDR3 region has the DNA TGTGCCAGCAGCTTGCTAGGAGACGATGAGCAGTTCTTC.